This T cell receptor beta chain was obtained from a study of T cell repertoires in cytomegalovirus infection. About the research overall: Both a matching HLA type and CMV infection were indicated by public TCR beta signatures. Whole-study results and caveats: Totalled public TCR beta family frequency picked out people who carried CMV plus the relevant HLA. HLA-C-restricted, CMV-specific TCR beta clonotypes were dominant ex vivo.

As regards this clonotype: Its antigen is not known.

TCRdb analysed the reads with MiXCR anew, one entry per CDR3 protein. Of roughly 280,000 distinct CDR3 sequences in the sample, approximately 14% were seen once. Germline V gene sequence: CDR1 SGHTA, CDR2 FQGNSA. V shed 6 bases and J shed 2 bases, with 20 bases lying between them. The CDR3 has 16 amino acids. This clonotype was sampled from a human donor in good health (CMV status not recorded). Some clones in this sample may be carry-over from other donors' samples. The chain is built from TRBV7-2 and TRBJ2-7; perhaps D is TRBD1 or TRBD2 (6 bases each). The sample taken for sequencing was PBMCs. The CDR3 DNA reads as TGTGCCAGCAGTTTCCGGGGGCTAGCGCAGCCCTACGAGCAGTACTTC. Protein product: CASSFRGLAQPYEQYF.